This T cell receptor beta chain derives from a study of T cells after yellow fever vaccination. Study results and limitations: The bulk population could contribute abundant contaminating clonotypes to FACS-sorted repertoires. Most primary-vaccination clones reappeared after the booster (approximately 95% CD4, roughly 90% CD8). Relatively few clonotypes were ones that appeared in both CD4 and CD8 compartments. The secondary response showed a weaker magnitude and a faster peak, day 5 versus 15.

As for this clonotype: Antigen unknown.

One entry per CDR3 protein results from TCRdb running MiXCR on the 5' RACE reads. The sample lists approximately 330,000 distinct CDR3 sequences; over 4% were seen once. The CDR3 has 16 residues. With 0 bases removed from V and 4 bases from J, the gap between germline ends came to 14 bases. Looked up from germline, CDR1 is SGDLS and CDR2 is YYNGEE. This sequence was found in a man younger than 30 who received the YFV17D yellow fever vaccine. The rearrangement uses TRBV9 and TRBJ1-3; perhaps TRBD1 as D (6 bases). The sample in question was PBMCs, obtained 5 days after the yellow fever booster vaccination. As DNA, the CDR3 is TGTGCCAGCAGCGTAGAACCGGGGGGCACAGGAAACACCATATATTTT. Translated, it gives CASSVEPGGTGNTIYF.